The 26 T cell receptor beta chains below were found in one sample sequenced in a study of OX40 agonist ivuxolimab in advanced cancers. The assay was immunoSEQ multiplex PCR, and TCRdb's table has in-frame clones only and misses some. The table has tens of thousands of clones, around 90% seen once; the top ten hold 0.67%. This specimen was CD4+ or CD8+ T cells sorted from blood, taken in a trial of the OX40 agonist ivuxolimab. These receptor sequences come from an adult with an advanced solid tumor such as melanoma, head and neck, liver or kidney cancer.

The gene calls are TRBV28 and TRBJ1-6, with TRBD1 matching 9 bases. The germline V gene has CDR1 MDHEN and CDR2 SYDVKM. With V trimmed by 4 bases and J by 5 bases, 3 bases remained unmatched. The CDR3 covers 15 residues. For the CDR3, the DNA is TGTGCCAGCAGTTCCGGGACAGGGAATAATTCACCCCTCCACTTT. Amino acids: CASSSGTGNNSPLHF.

The chain uses TRBV18 and TRBJ2-1, with unresolved D. V was shortened by 9 bases and J by 0 bases, with 12 bases between the two germline ends. Per the germline V gene, CDR1 is KGHSH and CDR2 is LQKENI. CDR3 length equals 14 residues. This CDR3 is CASRKLSSYNEQFF. Here the CDR3 DNA reads TGTGCCAGTCGCAAGCTGAGCTCCTACAATGAGCAGTTCTTC.

This rearrangement joins TRBV6-1 to TRBJ2-3; 10 nucleotides line up with TRBD1. Germline V gene lookup returns CDR1 MNHNS and CDR2 SASEGT. Trimming removed 2 bases from V and 1 base from J; junction bases left unmatched: 6. CDR3 length: 17 amino acids. The CDR3 sequence: CASSEPRDRGGTDTQYF. CDR3 in DNA: TGTGCCAGCAGTGAACCCCGGGACAGGGGAGGCACAGATACGCAGTATTTT.

The chain employs TRBV9 and TRBJ1-3; tentatively, D is TRBD1 (6 bases). Germline CDR1 SGDLS, CDR2 YYNGEE. The V end lost 0 bases, the J end lost 2 bases, and 6 bases lay between the germline ends. The CDR3 length is 14 residues. CDR3 nucleotides: TGTGCCAGCAGCGTAGAGGGGGCTGGAAACACCATATATTTT. It is translated as CASSVEGAGNTIYF.

This rearrangement joins TRBV9 to TRBJ1-3; D remains ambiguous. This CDR3 has 12 amino acids. Trimming pared 0 bases from V and 4 bases from J, leaving 2 bases between. Per the germline V gene, CDR1 is SGDLS and CDR2 is YYNGEE. The CDR3 DNA sequence: TGTGCCAGCAGCGTAGAGGGAAACACCATATATTTT. Translated, it gives CASSVEGNTIYF.

This chain joins TRBV5-4 and TRBJ1-4, with D perhaps matching TRBD1 (6 bases). The CDR3 contains 14 residues. Germline V gene data show CDR1 as SGHNT and CDR2 as YYREEE (reference sequence). Trimming pared 6 bases from V and 7 bases from J, leaving 16 bases between. The CDR3 sequence is CASTIGGGGEKLFF. The CDR3, as DNA: TGTGCCAGCACAATAGGAGGGGGTGGTGAAAAACTGTTTTTT.

As DNA, the CDR3 is TGTGCCAGCAGCTCAGACAATGAGCAGTTCTTC. Amino acids: CASSSDNEQFF. This chain uses TRBV7-9 with TRBJ2-1; D not resolved. Trimming left V 4 bases short and J 5 bases short, with 3 bases between. The CDR3 is 11 residues long. From germline, CDR1 is SEHNR and CDR2 FQNEAQ (reference sequence).

This clone has only a few counts. This chain uses TRBV7-9 with TRBJ2-1, with D possibly TRBD1 on 6 matching bases. CDR1 and CDR2 (germline): SEHNR, FQNEAQ (reference sequence). The length of the CDR3 is 13 residues. V was pared by 7 bases and J by 4 bases, with 11 bases between. CDR3 sequence reads: CASTKGDYNEQFF. CDR3 DNA sequence: TGTGCCAGCACCAAGGGGGATTACAATGAGCAGTTCTTC.

CDR3 loop: CASSWGQGVFGGYTF. Here the CDR3 DNA reads TGTGCCAGCAGCTGGGGGCAGGGTGTTTTTGGTGGCTACACCTTC. The gene calls are TRBV5-4 and TRBJ1-2; D is perhaps TRBD1 (6 bases). There are 15 residues in the CDR3. V lost 3 bases and J lost 7, with 19 bases in between. Germline CDR1 is SGHNT and CDR2 is YYREEE (reference sequence).

This chain connects TRBV5-1 to TRBJ2-7, with TRBD2 matching over 13 bases. The CDR3 spans 15 residues. From germline, CDR1 is SGHRS and CDR2 YFSETQ. With V trimmed by 4 bases and J by 6 bases, 7 bases remained unmatched. The CDR3 spells CASSATSGRASEQYF. The DNA of the CDR3 is TGCGCCAGCAGCGCAACTAGCGGGAGGGCCTCCGAGCAGTACTTC.

This rearrangement joins TRBV2 to TRBJ2-3, with TRBD1 identical over 7 bases. The CDR3 sequence is 13 residues long. Germline CDR1 and CDR2: SNHLY and FYNNEI. The V segment lost 9 bases and the J segment 2 bases; nucleotides outside the gene matches: 5. For the CDR3, the DNA is TGTGCCAGACAGGGGCGCCTCACAGATACGCAGTATTTT. Translating it yields CARQGRLTDTQYF.

CDR3 in amino acids: CASREDTSSYEQYF. Here the CDR3 DNA reads TGTGCCAGCAGGGAGGACACAAGCTCCTACGAGCAGTACTTC. The chain uses TRBV2 and TRBJ2-7; the D gene could be TRBD1 or TRBD2 (5 bases each). The CDR3 has 14 residues. Germline values: CDR1 SNHLY, CDR2 FYNNEI. V was pared by 6 bases and J by 0 bases, with 12 bases between.

The chain carries TRBV28 and TRBJ1-1, with 7 bases aligning to TRBD1. There are 11 residues in the CDR3. Germline CDR1 MDHEN, CDR2 SYDVKM. V lost 8 bases and J lost 10; bases outside the gene matches: 7. CDR3 amino acids: CASATGQAAFF. The CDR3 DNA reads TGTGCCAGCGCAACCGGACAGGCAGCTTTCTTT.

The rearrangement links TRBV2 to TRBJ1-2; TRBD1 is a possible D gene (5 bases). The CDR3 is 13 amino acids. CDR1 is SNHLY, CDR2 FYNNEI, per germline. V lost 2 bases, J lost 2 bases, and 6 bases lay in between. CDR3 nucleotides: TGTGCCAGCAGTGAATCAGGGAACTATGGCTACACCTTC. Its protein product is CASSESGNYGYTF. Looking up the rest from reference TRBV2 and TRBJ1-2 gives the full variable domain: EPEVTQTPSHQVTQMGQEVILRCVPISNHLYFYWYRQILGQKVEFLVSFYNNEISEKSEIFDDQFSVERPDGSNFTLKIRSTKLEDSAMYFCASSESGNYGYTFGSGTRLTVV.

This chain links TRBV4-2 with TRBJ1-2, with D possibly matching TRBD1 (5 bases). The CDR3 length is 14 residues. Deletions cut 0 bases from V and 6 bases from J, with 11 bases between. CDR1 and CDR2 from the germline V gene are LGHNA and YNFKEQ. As DNA, the CDR3 is TGTGCCAGCAGCCAAGATCGGGGGACCCATGGCTACACCTTC. Encoded protein: CASSQDRGTHGYTF.

The gene calls are TRBV2 and TRBJ1-2, with TRBD1 matching over 9 bases. From germline, CDR1 is SNHLY and CDR2 FYNNEI. The CDR3 contains 12 residues. V lost 3 bases to trimming and J lost 7 bases; unmatched junction nucleotides: 0. The CDR3 sequence is CASSEGQGGYTF. The CDR3 DNA reads TGTGCCAGCAGTGAGGGACAGGGTGGCTACACCTTC.

This clone has just a few counts. CDR3 DNA: TGCGCCAGCAGCCAAGAGGGTTCCTACGAGCAGTACTTC. Amino acids: CASSQEGSYEQYF. The rearrangement joins TRBV4-1 to TRBJ2-7; D is ambiguous. Germline V gene data show CDR1 as MGHRA and CDR2 as YSYEKL. V was pared by 0 bases and J by 1 base, with 4 bases between. There are 13 residues in the CDR3.

V usage is TRBV6-1 and J usage is TRBJ2-1; D gene uncertain. V lost 4 bases and J lost 9, with 7 bases in between. Germline V CDR1 and CDR2: MNHNS, SASEGT. There are 11 residues in the CDR3. CDR3 protein: CASSALAEQFF. The DNA for the CDR3 is TGTGCCAGCAGTGCCTTAGCTGAGCAGTTCTTC.

There are a few counts of this clone. This chain connects TRBV7-9 to TRBJ2-7; the D gene is possibly TRBD1 (6 bases). This CDR3 is built from 14 residues. Germline V gene lookup returns CDR1 SEHNR and CDR2 FQNEAQ (reference sequence). Trimming stripped 3 bases from V and 0 bases from J, with 9 bases between. The CDR3 is CASSFQGTSYEQYF. DNA of the CDR3: TGTGCCAGCAGCTTCCAGGGGACCTCCTACGAGCAGTACTTC. The variable domain in full, with the rest retrieved from reference TRBV7-9 and TRBJ2-7, is DTGVSQNPRHKITKRGQNVTFRCDPISEHNRLYWYRQTLGQGPEFLTYFQNEAQLEKSRLLSDRFSAERPKGSFSTLEIQRTEQGDSAMYLCASSFQGTSYEQYFGPGTRLTVT.

This clone was detected only once. The chain carries TRBV19 and TRBJ1-1; D is unclear. Deletions cut 5 bases from V and 0 bases from J, with 10 bases between. CDR3 size: 14 residues. The germline V gene has CDR1 LNHDA and CDR2 SQIVND (reference sequence). The CDR3 region is CASSSEQMNTEAFF. The CDR3 DNA reads as TGTGCCAGTAGTTCGGAACAGATGAACACTGAAGCTTTCTTT.

This clone was recorded only once. In DNA, the CDR3 is TGTGCCAGCAGTAGAGCGGCGGGGAGGAGGGCCTCTGGAAACACCATATATTTT. Translating it yields CASSRAAGRRASGNTIYF. The genes are TRBV28 and TRBJ1-3; D call uncertain. The CDR3 totals 18 residues. Trimming stripped 5 bases from V and 0 bases from J, with 20 bases between. Germline CDR1 MDHEN, CDR2 SYDVKM. The full variable domain, completed using reference TRBV28 and TRBJ1-3, is DVKVTQSSRYLVKRTGEKVFLECVQDMDHENMFWYRQDPGLGLRLIYFSYDVKMKEKGDIPEGYSVSREKKERFSLILESASTNQTSMYLCASSRAAGRRASGNTIYFGEGSWLTVV.

CDR3 amino acids: CASSPTGSSYNSPLHF. The CDR3, as DNA: TGTGCCAGCAGCCCCACAGGGTCGTCCTATAATTCACCCCTCCACTTT. The chain carries TRBV9 and TRBJ1-6; tentatively, D is TRBD1 (6 bases). The germline V and J ends were trimmed by 4 bases and 1 base, with 12 bases remaining between them. The CDR3 has 16 residues. Germline CDR1 is SGDLS and CDR2 is YYNGEE.

The chain joins TRBV12-5 to TRBJ2-3; 7 bases align to TRBD1. J lost 4 bases, V lost 1 base, and 5 bases had no gene match. Germline-derived CDR1 and CDR2 are LGHNT and FRNRAP. The CDR3 runs 15 residues. The CDR3 is CASGLGQGYADTQYF. The CDR3 DNA follows: TGTGCTAGTGGTTTGGGACAGGGATACGCAGATACGCAGTATTTT.

The V and J genes are TRBV7-2 and TRBJ2-7; the D is unclear. The germline V gene encodes CDR1 SGHTA and CDR2 FQGNSA. The CDR3 contains 12 residues. V shed 4 bases and J shed 4 bases, with 8 bases lying between them. The CDR3 nucleotides are TGTGCCAGCAGCTGGGGTACATACGAGCAGTACTTC. Its protein product is CASSWGTYEQYF.

J is TRBJ2-5 and V is TRBV20-1; TRBD1 or TRBD2 may be the D gene (6 bases each). Deletions cut 7 bases from V and 5 bases from J, with 11 bases between. This CDR3 has 11 residues. In germline, CDR1 is DFQATT, CDR2 SNEGSKA (reference sequence). The DNA of the CDR3 is TGCAGTGTGGTAGGGGGGGAGACCCAGTACTTC. This translates into CSVVGGETQYF.

V gene TRBV6-6 combines with J gene TRBJ2-7, with 10 bases matching TRBD2. V gave up 3 bases and J gave up 5 bases; unmatched junction bases: 4. Germline assignment: CDR1 MNHNY and CDR2 SVGAGI (reference sequence). CDR3 length: 14 residues. The CDR3 loop is CASSYFSGRDEQYF. The CDR3 coding sequence is TGTGCCAGCAGTTATTTCAGCGGGAGGGACGAGCAGTACTTC.